This T cell receptor beta chain comes out of a study of T cells in Graves' hyperthyroidism and ophthalmopathy. Amplification of TCR beta CDR3 regions used RNA as the template. The HTBI primer set served for first-round RT-PCR of the TCR CDR3. Using its own MiXCR run on the multiplex PCR reads, TCRdb lists one record per CDR3 protein. The sample contains about 610,000 distinct CDR3 sequences, approximately 15% of which appear only once. This clonotype was recorded at least ten times. This TCR was recovered from a woman between 35 and 50 years old with Graves' ophthalmopathy. The source material was blood.

CDR3 sequence reads: CSAPGTGREQYF. The DNA for the CDR3 is TGCAGTGCTCCCGGGACAGGGCGCGAGCAGTACTTC. The chain is built from TRBV20-1 and TRBJ2-7; TRBD1 matches 9 bases. Losses at the gene ends were 5 bases for V and 6 bases for J; bases not matched to a gene: 5. The CDR3 has 12 amino acids. From germline, CDR1 is DFQATT and CDR2 SNEGSKA (reference sequence).